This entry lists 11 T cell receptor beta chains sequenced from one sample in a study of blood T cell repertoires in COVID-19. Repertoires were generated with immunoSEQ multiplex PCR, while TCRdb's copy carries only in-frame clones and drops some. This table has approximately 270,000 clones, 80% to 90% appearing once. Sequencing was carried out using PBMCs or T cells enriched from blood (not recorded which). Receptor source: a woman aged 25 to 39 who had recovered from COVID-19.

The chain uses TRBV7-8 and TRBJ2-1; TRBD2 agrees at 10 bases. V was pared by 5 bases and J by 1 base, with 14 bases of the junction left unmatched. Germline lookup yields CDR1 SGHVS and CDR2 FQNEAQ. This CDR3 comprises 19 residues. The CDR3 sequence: CASSPPLRLAGVSYNEQFF. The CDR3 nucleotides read TGTGCCAGCAGCCCCCCCTTAAGGCTAGCGGGAGTGTCCTACAATGAGCAGTTCTTC.

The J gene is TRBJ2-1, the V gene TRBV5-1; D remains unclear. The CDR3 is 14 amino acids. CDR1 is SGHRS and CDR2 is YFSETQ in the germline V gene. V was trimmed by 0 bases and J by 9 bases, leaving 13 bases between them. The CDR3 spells CASSLGAKTVEQFF. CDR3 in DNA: TGCGCCAGCAGCTTGGGGGCTAAAACGGTTGAGCAGTTCTTC.

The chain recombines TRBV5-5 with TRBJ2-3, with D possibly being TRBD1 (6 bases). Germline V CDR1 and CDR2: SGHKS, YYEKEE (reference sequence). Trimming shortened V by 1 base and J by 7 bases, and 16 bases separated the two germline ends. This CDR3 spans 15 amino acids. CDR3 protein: CASSLSLQGKYTQYF. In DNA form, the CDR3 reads TGTGCCAGCAGCTTGTCATTGCAGGGGAAATATACGCAGTATTTT. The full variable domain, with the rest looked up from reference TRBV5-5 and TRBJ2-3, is DAGVTQSPTHLIKTRGQQVTLRCSPISGHKSVSWYQQVLGQGPQFIFQYYEKEERGRGNFPDRFSARQFPNYSSELNVNALLLGDSALYLCASSLSLQGKYTQYFGPGTRLTVL.

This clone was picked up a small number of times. The CDR3 reads CASSSGGTGSQPQHF. In DNA form, the CDR3 reads TGTGCCAGCAGCTCGGGCGGGACAGGGTCTCAGCCCCAGCATTTT. This chain joins TRBV7-9 and TRBJ1-5; 9 bases are a match to TRBD1. The CDR3 loop spans 15 amino acids. Germline CDR1 is SEHNR and CDR2 is FQNEAQ (reference sequence). V dropped 4 bases and J dropped 6; count of bases not matched to a gene: 7.

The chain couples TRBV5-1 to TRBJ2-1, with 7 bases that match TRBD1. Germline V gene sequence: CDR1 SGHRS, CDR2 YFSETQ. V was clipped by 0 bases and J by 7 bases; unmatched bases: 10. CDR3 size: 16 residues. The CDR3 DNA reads TGCGCCAGCAGCTTGGGCGACAGGGTGATTAGGAATGAGCAGTTCTTC. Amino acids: CASSLGDRVIRNEQFF.

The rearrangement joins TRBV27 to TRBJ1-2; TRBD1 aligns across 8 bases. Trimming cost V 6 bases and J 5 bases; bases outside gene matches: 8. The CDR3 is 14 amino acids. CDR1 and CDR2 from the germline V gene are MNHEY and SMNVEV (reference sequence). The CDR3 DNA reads TGTGCCAGCAGCCGAGGACAGGGAGGTTATGGCTACACCTTC. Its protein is CASSRGQGGYGYTF.

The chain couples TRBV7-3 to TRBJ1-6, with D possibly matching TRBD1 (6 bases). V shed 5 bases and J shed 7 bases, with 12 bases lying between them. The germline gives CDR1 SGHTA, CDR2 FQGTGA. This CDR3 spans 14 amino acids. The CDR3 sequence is CASSLTGSNSPLHF. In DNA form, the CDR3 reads TGTGCCAGCAGCCTTACAGGGAGCAATTCACCCCTCCACTTT. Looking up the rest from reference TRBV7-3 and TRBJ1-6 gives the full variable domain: GAGVSQTPSNKVTEKGKYVELRCDPISGHTALYWYRQSLGQGPEFLIYFQGTGAADDSGLPNDRFFAVRPEGSVSTLKIQRTERGDSAVYLCASSLTGSNSPLHFGNGTRLTVT.

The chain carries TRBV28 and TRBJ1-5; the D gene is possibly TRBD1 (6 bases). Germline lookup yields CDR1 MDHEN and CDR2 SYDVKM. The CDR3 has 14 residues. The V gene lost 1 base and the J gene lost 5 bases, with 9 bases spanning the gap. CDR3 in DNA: TGTGCCAGCAGTTTATTACAGGGTTATCAGCCCCAGCATTTT. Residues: CASSLLQGYQPQHF.

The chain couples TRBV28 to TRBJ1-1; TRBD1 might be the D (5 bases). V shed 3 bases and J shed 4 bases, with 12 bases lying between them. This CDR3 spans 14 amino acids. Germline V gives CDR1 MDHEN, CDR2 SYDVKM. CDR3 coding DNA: TGTGCCAGCAGTTTGGGGCCTGGGGTCACTGAAGCTTTCTTT. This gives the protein CASSLGPGVTEAFF.

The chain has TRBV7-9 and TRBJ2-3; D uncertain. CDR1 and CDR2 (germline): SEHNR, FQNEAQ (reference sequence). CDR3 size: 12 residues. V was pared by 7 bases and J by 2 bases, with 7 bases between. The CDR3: CASTLPTDTQYF. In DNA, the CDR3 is TGTGCCAGCACACTCCCCACAGATACGCAGTATTTT. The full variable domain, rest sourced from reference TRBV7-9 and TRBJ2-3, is DTGVSQNPRHKITKRGQNVTFRCDPISEHNRLYWYRQTLGQGPEFLTYFQNEAQLEKSRLLSDRFSAERPKGSFSTLEIQRTEQGDSAMYLCASTLPTDTQYFGPGTRLTVL.

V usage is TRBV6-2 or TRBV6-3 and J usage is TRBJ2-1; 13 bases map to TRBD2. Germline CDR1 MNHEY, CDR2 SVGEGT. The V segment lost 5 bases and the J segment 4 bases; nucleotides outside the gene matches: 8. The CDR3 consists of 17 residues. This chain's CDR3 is CASSRGTSGKGYNEQFF. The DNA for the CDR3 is TGTGCCAGCAGTAGGGGGACTAGCGGGAAGGGGTACAATGAGCAGTTCTTC.